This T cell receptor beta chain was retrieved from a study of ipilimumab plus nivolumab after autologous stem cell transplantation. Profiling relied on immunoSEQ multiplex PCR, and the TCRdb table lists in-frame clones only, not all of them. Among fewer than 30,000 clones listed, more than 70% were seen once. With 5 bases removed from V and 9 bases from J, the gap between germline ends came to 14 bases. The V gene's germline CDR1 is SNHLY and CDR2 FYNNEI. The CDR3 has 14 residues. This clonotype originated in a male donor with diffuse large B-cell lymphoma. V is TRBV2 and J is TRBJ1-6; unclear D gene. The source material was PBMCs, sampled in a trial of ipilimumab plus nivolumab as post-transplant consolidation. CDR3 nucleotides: TGTGCCAGCAGTCGTCAATACAAGAGTTCACCCCTCCACTTT. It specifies CASSRQYKSSPLHF.